Below are 10 T cell receptor beta chains sequenced from a single sample in a study of shared clonotypes between healthy human individuals. Clones were read by immunoSEQ multiplex PCR, and TCRdb kept only the in-frame ones, dropping some. The sample lists millions of clones, approximately 92% occurring once. Material for sequencing was naive CD4+ T cells sorted from blood. As for subset: CD45RA+ positively selected. The source is a man between 18 and 35 years old in good health.

This clone turned up a few times. This chain connects TRBV6-1 to TRBJ2-7, with 7 positions matching TRBD1. Trimming removed 4 bases from V and 2 bases from J; junction bases left unmatched: 11. The CDR3 consists of 16 residues. CDR1 is MNHNS, CDR2 SASEGT, per germline. The CDR3 bases are TGTGCCAGCAGTGTAAAGTCCGGGACAGCGGCCTACGAGCAGTACTTC. It translates to CASSVKSGTAAYEQYF.

The J gene is TRBJ2-2, the V gene TRBV6-4, with D possibly matching TRBD2 (7 bases). CDR1 is MRHNA, CDR2 SNTAGT, per germline. CDR3 length equals 14 residues. The germline V and J ends were trimmed by 1 base and 8 bases, with 11 bases remaining between them. The CDR3, as DNA: TGTGCCAGCAGTGACTGGGGGGGCCTAGGGGAGCTGTTTTTT. Its translation is CASSDWGGLGELFF.

The rearrangement links TRBV6-4 to TRBJ1-4; 9 bases match TRBD1. Trimming removed 3 bases from V and 7 bases from J; junction bases left unmatched: 6. CDR1 and CDR2 from the germline V gene are MRHNA and SNTAGT. The CDR3 totals 15 residues. The CDR3 loop is CASSEGQGRFEKLFF. The CDR3 coding sequence is TGTGCCAGCAGTGAAGGACAGGGGAGGTTTGAAAAACTGTTTTTT.

The genes are TRBV30 and TRBJ2-7; possible D gene TRBD2, 6 bases. CDR3 length: 16 residues. Germline assignment: CDR1 GTSNPN and CDR2 SVGIG (reference sequence). Deletions cut 2 bases from V and 7 bases from J, with 24 bases between. CDR3 nucleotides: TGTGCCTGGAGTCGAGGGAGGAGGGCCAACGCTGGGGAGCAGTACTTC. It encodes CAWSRGRRANAGEQYF.

This rearrangement joins TRBV5-1 to TRBJ2-3; D gene ambiguous. The V gene's germline CDR1 is SGHRS and CDR2 YFSETQ. The CDR3 is 16 amino acids. V gave up 1 base and J gave up 0 bases, with 12 bases separating them. CDR3 amino acids: CASSLFTDHSTDTQYF. CDR3 in DNA: TGCGCCAGCAGCTTGTTCACTGACCATAGCACAGATACGCAGTATTTT.

This clone was counted a few times. The chain joins TRBV19 to TRBJ1-1; D is unresolved. Per germline, CDR1 LNHDA and CDR2 SQIVND (reference sequence). V was cut by 5 bases and J by 4 bases, with 17 bases left in between. This CDR3 region has 15 residues. CDR3 amino acids: CASSVSGFDATEAFF. The CDR3 DNA sequence: TGTGCCAGTAGTGTGTCGGGGTTCGATGCCACTGAAGCTTTCTTT.

The chain links TRBV4-3 to TRBJ2-1; 7 positions agree with TRBD2. Germline V lookup: CDR1 LGHNA, CDR2 YSLEER. The CDR3 runs 16 residues. V trimming: 0 bases; J trimming: 4 bases; junction bases outside the gene matches: 6. The CDR3 sequence: CASSQEVSSGYNEQFF. In nucleotides, the CDR3 is TGCGCCAGCAGCCAAGAAGTGTCTAGCGGATACAATGAGCAGTTCTTC.

The chain is built from TRBV14 and TRBJ2-3; D is possibly TRBD2 (7 bases). This CDR3 is built from 15 residues. Germline assignment: CDR1 SGHDN and CDR2 FVKESK. Trimming pared 4 bases from V and 6 bases from J, leaving 17 bases between. CDR3 bases: TGTGCCAGCAGCCGCCGTAGGGGGGGGTCGGATACGCAGTATTTT. This encodes CASSRRRGGSDTQYF.

This clone occurred once. The chain links TRBV10-3 to TRBJ1-6; no firm D call. CDR3 size: 15 residues. V was shortened by 3 bases and J by 10 bases, with 16 bases between the two germline ends. CDR1 ENHRY and CDR2 SYGVKD come from the germline V gene. The chain's CDR3 is CAISEEAPIRSPLHF. CDR3 nucleotide sequence: TGTGCCATCAGTGAAGAGGCCCCTATAAGGTCACCCCTCCACTTT.

The chain is built from TRBV11-2 and TRBJ1-2; D ambiguous. Per the germline V gene, CDR1 is SGHAT and CDR2 is FQNNGV. Trimming removed 1 base from V and 0 bases from J, with 9 bases in between. The CDR3 spans 15 residues. CDR3 sequence: CASSLVGSSNYGYTF. The CDR3, as DNA: TGTGCCAGCAGCTTAGTTGGGTCTTCTAACTATGGCTACACCTTC.